These T cell receptor beta chains were read from a single sample in a study of blood T cell repertoires in COVID-19. Clones were read by immunoSEQ multiplex PCR, and TCRdb kept only the in-frame ones, dropping some. The sample contains a few hundred thousand clones, about 85% of which appear only once. Sequenced sample: PBMCs or T cells enriched from blood (not recorded which). These TCRs come from a woman aged 30 to 39 who had recovered from COVID-19. The CDR3 runs from the conserved cysteine through the conserved F or W. A D gene is named only where the DNA matches it firmly. Clone size is stated in some rows and not others, as once, few, many or a class when expanded.

d_call clone_size j_call v_call cdr3_nt cdr3_aa
- - TRBJ1-2 TRBV19 TGTGCCAGTAGTGTCGGATCAGGGCTCTATGGCTACACCTTC CASSVGSGLYGYTF
TRBD1 once TRBJ2-7 TRBV5-4 TGTGCCAGCAGTCGACAGGGGGGATCCTACGAGCAGTACTTC CASSRQGGSYEQYF
- - TRBJ1-4 TRBV19 TGTGCCAGTAGTGTACAGGGATTTACTAATGAAAAACTGTTTTTT CASSVQGFTNEKLFF
TRBD1 - TRBJ2-7 TRBV5-4 TGTGCCAGCAGCTTGCCGGACAGGGGTTCCTACGAGCAGTACTTC CASSLPDRGSYEQYF
TRBD2 once TRBJ2-7 TRBV4-1 TGCGCCAGCAGCCACGATAGCGGGGGGACGACCTACGAGCAGTACTTC CASSHDSGGTTYEQYF
TRBD2 - TRBJ2-7 TRBV5-1 TGCGCCAGCAGCTCCCTAGCGGGGGGGGCCTTGGAGCAGTACTTC CASSSLAGGALEQYF
- - TRBJ2-7 TRBV3-1/TRBV3-2 TGTGCCAGCAGCCATCGCTTGATCGGCGCTAGCTCTTACGAGCAGTACTTC CASSHRLIGASSYEQYF
- - TRBJ1-5 TRBV2 TGTGCCAGCAGTGACGTCAGGAATCAGCCCCAGCATTTT CASSDVRNQPQHF
TRBD1 - TRBJ1-1 TRBV29-1 TGCAGCGTGCAGGGGGAGAGCACTGAAGCTTTCTTT CSVQGESTEAFF
TRBD2 - TRBJ2-7 TRBV5-1 TGCGCCAGCAGCACCGGACTAGCGGGGGAGTCCTACGAGCAGTACTTC CASSTGLAGESYEQYF
TRBD2 few TRBJ2-1 TRBV6-4 TGTGCCAGCAGTGCGCGCGGGGGGGGCAATGAGCAGTTCTTC CASSARGGGNEQFF
- few TRBJ1-6 TRBV27 TGTGCCAGCAGTCTAAACCCACCCCTTTGGGGCGGTGATTCACCCCTCCACTTT CASSLNPPLWGGDSPLHF
TRBD1 once TRBJ1-4 TRBV5-1 TGCGCCAGCAGCTACGTCGGGACAAACAGGGGGAAACTGTTTTTT CASSYVGTNRGKLFF
- - TRBJ2-1 TRBV5-1 TGCGCCAGCAGCTTGGAGAGCCTTTTAAGAGAGCAGTTCTTC CASSLESLLREQFF
TRBD1 - TRBJ2-2 TRBV7-8 TGTGCCAGCAGCGCAAAGGAGGACAGGGTGTCCGGGGAGCTGTTTTTT CASSAKEDRVSGELFF
- - TRBJ2-2 TRBV27 TGTGCCAGCAGTCCCGCGAACACCGGGGAGCTGTTTTTT CASSPANTGELFF
- - TRBJ1-1 TRBV11-2 TGTGCCAGCAGCTTAATGGGAAAGCGGACCCAGAACACTGAAGCTTTCTTT CASSLMGKRTQNTEAFF
TRBD1 - TRBJ1-4 TRBV6-6 TGTGCCAGCAGACGCGGGACAGGGAATGAAAAACTGTTTTTT CASRRGTGNEKLFF
- - TRBJ2-3 TRBV9 TGTGCCAGCAGCGTAGGGACAATTCTGGGAGATACGCAGTATTTT CASSVGTILGDTQYF
TRBD1 - TRBJ1-2 TRBV7-9 TGTGCCAGCAGCTCAGGGACAGGGACGATTGATGGCTACACCTTC CASSSGTGTIDGYTF
- - TRBJ1-5 TRBV21-1 TGTGCCAGCAGCTTCCGACAGGGGCGCCCACAAGGGGCCCAGCATTTT CASSFRQGRPQGAQHF
TRBD2 - TRBJ2-7 TRBV10-3 TGTGCCATCAGTGCCGGGACTCCCTCGGGAGGCTACGAGCAGTACTTC CAISAGTPSGGYEQYF
TRBD2 - TRBJ2-2 TRBV4-3 TGCGCCAGCAGCCATGGGACTAGCGGGGGGGCAAACACCGGGGAGCTGTTTTTT CASSHGTSGGANTGELFF
TRBD1 - TRBJ1-1 TRBV19 TGTGCCACCAAACAGGGGGCGAACACTGAAGCTTTCTTT CATKQGANTEAFF
- - TRBJ1-1 TRBV2 TGTGCCAGCAGTGCGGGAAGAGAGCGGGGCACTGAAGCTTTCTTT CASSAGRERGTEAFF
- - TRBJ1-5 TRBV2 TGTGCCAGCAGACAGGATAGCAATCAGCCCCAGCATTTT CASRQDSNQPQHF
- - TRBJ1-3 TRBV9 TGTGCCAGCAGCGTACGGGGGGACTTTCCCTCTGGAAACACCATATATTTT CASSVRGDFPSGNTIYF
- - TRBJ1-1 TRBV10-2 TGCGCCAGCAGTGTCCGACGAGGGGAGGACACTGAAGCTTTCTTT CASSVRRGEDTEAFF
- - TRBJ1-2 TRBV5-5 TGTGCCAGCAGCCTACAGTACTATGGCTACACCTTC CASSLQYYGYTF
TRBD1 - TRBJ2-3 TRBV5-5 TGTGCCAGCAGCCTCCGGGACAGGGGTAGCACAGATACGCAGTATTTT CASSLRDRGSTDTQYF
TRBD1 - TRBJ1-4 TRBV6-5 TGTGCCAGCAGTCCGGACAGGGGAGAAGAAAAACTGTTTTTT CASSPDRGEEKLFF
TRBD1 - TRBJ1-3 TRBV5-1 TGCGCCAGCAGCGCCCGGGACAGGGGCCGAAACACCATATATTTT CASSARDRGRNTIYF
TRBD1 - TRBJ1-6 TRBV14 TGTGCCAGCAGCCATGGACAGGGTTTGGCGGCCCTCCACTTT CASSHGQGLAALHF
- - TRBJ1-6 TRBV30 TGTGCCTGGCGGACGGAGGTAGGGTCACCCCTCCACTTT CAWRTEVGSPLHF
- - TRBJ1-2 TRBV11-2 TGTGCCAGCAGCTTAGAACCGGTTCCTAACTATGGCTACACCTTC CASSLEPVPNYGYTF
TRBD1 - TRBJ2-7 TRBV5-4 TGTGCCAGCAGCTTGGGAGGACAGGGGTCCTACGAGCAGTACTTC CASSLGGQGSYEQYF
TRBD1 - TRBJ1-4 TRBV3-1/TRBV3-2 TGTGCCAGCAGCCAATTCCAGGGGGCGGTAGCTAATGAAAAACTGTTTTTT CASSQFQGAVANEKLFF
TRBD1 - TRBJ2-7 TRBV7-9 TGTGCCAGCAGCTTAGCCGGGACAGACTCCTACGAGCAGTACTTC CASSLAGTDSYEQYF
- - TRBJ1-1 TRBV19 TGTGCCAGTAGTATAACACAGAACACTGAAGCTTTCTTT CASSITQNTEAFF
TRBD1 - TRBJ1-6 TRBV7-3 TGTGCCAGCAGCTCCACAGGGGTAAATTCACCCCTCCACTTT CASSSTGVNSPLHF
TRBD2 - TRBJ2-3 TRBV7-9 TGTGCCAGCAGCTTAGCGCTGAGTAGCGGGGCACTGTCAGATACGCAGTATTTT CASSLALSSGALSDTQYF
- - TRBJ2-2 TRBV7-3 TGTGCCAGCAGCCCCACTCGCACCGGGGAGCTGTTTTTT CASSPTRTGELFF
- - TRBJ1-1 TRBV9 TGTGCCAGCAACAGGGACCTCTATATGAACACTGAAGCTTTCTTT CASNRDLYMNTEAFF
- once TRBJ1-1 TRBV4-3 TGCGCCAGCAGCCAAGATAGAGGGTACACTGAAGCTTTCTTT CASSQDRGYTEAFF
- - TRBJ1-5 TRBV6-5 TGTGCCAGCAGCAAGACAACTGACAATCAGCCCCAGCATTTT CASSKTTDNQPQHF
TRBD1 once TRBJ1-5 TRBV7-2 TGTGCCAGCAGCTTAGTTGTCAGGGGGCGCGGAGGCAGCAATCAGCCCCAGCATTTT CASSLVVRGRGGSNQPQHF
- - TRBJ1-1 TRBV28 TGTGCCAGCAGGACCACGGGGTCAACCTCTTTGAACACTGAAGCTTTCTTT CASRTTGSTSLNTEAFF
- few TRBJ1-5 TRBV19 TGTGCCAGTAGTATGAGTGTTAGCAATCAGCCCCAGCATTTT CASSMSVSNQPQHF
- - TRBJ1-5 TRBV19 TGTGCCAGTAGTATAGGGCAGAGGTACGTGGCCCAGCATTTT CASSIGQRYVAQHF
TRBD1 - TRBJ1-4 TRBV7-2 TGTGCCAGCAGTACTAATACAGGGGGCCTCGGTGAAAAACTGTTTTTT CASSTNTGGLGEKLFF
TRBD1 - TRBJ1-5 TRBV7-6 TGTGCCAGCAGCTCGGAGACAGGGGAGAGCAATCAGCCCCAGCATTTT CASSSETGESNQPQHF
TRBD1 once TRBJ2-7 TRBV29-1 TGCAGCGTTGGGGGACAGGGTCCCTACGAGCAGTACTTC CSVGGQGPYEQYF
TRBD2 once TRBJ2-1 TRBV11-1 TGTGCCAGCAGCTTAGCCGCGGGGGGGAAATACAATGAGCAGTTCTTC CASSLAAGGKYNEQFF
- once TRBJ2-3 TRBV6-4 TGTGCCAGCAGTGAAAGTCAGGGAGATACGCAGTATTTT CASSESQGDTQYF
TRBD2 - TRBJ2-1 TRBV11-2 TGTGCCAGCAGCTTGGGACTAGCGGGGGGGGATGAGCAGTTCTTC CASSLGLAGGDEQFF
- - TRBJ2-5 TRBV7-8 TGTGCCAGCAGCACAACCTTAGCTCCCCAGACCCAGTACTTC CASSTTLAPQTQYF